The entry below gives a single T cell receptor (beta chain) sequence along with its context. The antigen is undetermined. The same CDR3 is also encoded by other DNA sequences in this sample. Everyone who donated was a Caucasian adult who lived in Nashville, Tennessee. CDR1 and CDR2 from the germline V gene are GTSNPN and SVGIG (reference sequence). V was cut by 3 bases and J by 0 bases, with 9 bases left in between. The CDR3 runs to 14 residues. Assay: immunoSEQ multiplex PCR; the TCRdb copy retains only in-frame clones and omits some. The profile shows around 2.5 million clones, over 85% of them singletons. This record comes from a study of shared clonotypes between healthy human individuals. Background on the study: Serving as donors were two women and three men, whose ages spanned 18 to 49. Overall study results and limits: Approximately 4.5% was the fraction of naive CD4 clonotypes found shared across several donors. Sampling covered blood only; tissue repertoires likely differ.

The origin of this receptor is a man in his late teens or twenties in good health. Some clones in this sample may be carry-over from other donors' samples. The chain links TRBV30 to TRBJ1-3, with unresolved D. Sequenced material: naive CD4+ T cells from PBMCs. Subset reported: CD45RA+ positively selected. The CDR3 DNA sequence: TGTGCCTGGAGCCTCGGGATCTCTGGAAACACCATATATTTT. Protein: CAWSLGISGNTIYF.